This passage covers 22 T cell receptor beta chains from one sample sequenced in a study of blood T cell repertoires in COVID-19. Assay: immunoSEQ multiplex PCR; the TCRdb copy retains only in-frame clones and omits some. The table has over 45,000 clones, about nine tenths seen once. The source material was peripheral blood. The receptors derive from a man aged 65-85 years with acute or convalescent COVID-19.

This chain connects TRBV6-5 to TRBJ2-5; 11 bases are a match to TRBD2. Germline V gene sequence: CDR1 MNHEY, CDR2 SVGAGI. Germline trimming cut 6 bases from V and 2 bases from J; bases unmatched to any gene: 5. The CDR3 totals 15 residues. This CDR3 reads CASSRRTSGQETQYF. CDR3 DNA: TGTGCCAGCAGCCGGCGGACTAGCGGGCAAGAGACCCAGTACTTC.

The chain is built from TRBV4-1 and TRBJ2-3; TRBD1 agrees at 7 bases. The CDR3 has 15 amino acids. The V segment lost 2 bases and the J segment 2 bases; nucleotides outside the gene matches: 4. Germline CDR1 reads MGHRA; CDR2 reads YSYEKL. DNA of the CDR3: TGCGCCAGCAGCCAAAACAGGGGTTCCACAGATACGCAGTATTTT. It translates to CASSQNRGSTDTQYF.

The chain employs TRBV6-5 and TRBJ1-3; TRBD1 is a possible D gene (5 bases). This CDR3 has 15 amino acids. V was pared by 6 bases and J by 6 bases, with 18 bases between. CDR1 MNHEY and CDR2 SVGAGI come from the germline V gene. The CDR3 bases are TGTGCCAGCAGCCGCAACAGGTTTGAAGAAAACACCATATATTTT. Its translation is CASSRNRFEENTIYF.

This clone has more than one count but fewer than ten. This chain joins TRBV5-1 and TRBJ1-4; 9 bases line up with TRBD1. V lost 4 bases to trimming and J lost 5 bases; unmatched junction nucleotides: 6. Germline loops: CDR1 SGHRS, CDR2 YFSETQ. The CDR3 runs 15 residues. The CDR3, as DNA: TGCGCCAGCAGCACGGGGACAGGGTTGAATGAAAAACTGTTTTTT. This encodes CASSTGTGLNEKLFF.

The rearrangement joins TRBV18 to TRBJ2-7; 8 bases agree with TRBD1. After removal of 3 bases from V and 0 bases from J, the junction contained 4 bases not matched to a gene. The germline V gene encodes CDR1 KGHSH and CDR2 LQKENI. CDR3 length: 15 amino acids. The CDR3 spells CASSPQGASSYEQYF. The CDR3 DNA reads TGTGCCAGCTCACCTCAGGGGGCAAGCTCCTACGAGCAGTACTTC.

The rearrangement links TRBV2 to TRBJ2-2; D is perhaps TRBD1 (5 bases). The CDR3 loop spans 14 amino acids. From germline, CDR1 is SNHLY and CDR2 FYNNEI. Trimming stripped 7 bases from V and 4 bases from J, with 13 bases between. This CDR3 reads CASTATDSTGELFF. The CDR3 region has the DNA TGTGCCAGCACCGCGACTGACAGCACCGGGGAGCTGTTTTTT.

This chain uses TRBV6-2 or TRBV6-3 with TRBJ2-7, with 10 bases aligning to TRBD1. The CDR3 is 16 amino acids. Germline loops: CDR1 MNHEY, CDR2 SVGEGT. The V and J ends lost 4 bases and 0 bases, in that order; junction bases with no gene match: 6. CDR3 loop: CASSSLGQGNSYEQYF. The CDR3 DNA is TGTGCCAGCAGTTCCCTGGGACAGGGGAACTCCTACGAGCAGTACTTC.

The J gene is TRBJ2-7, the V gene TRBV24-1; D is possibly TRBD1 (5 bases). The V gene lost 5 bases and the J gene lost 6 bases, with 7 bases spanning the gap. The CDR3 length is 11 residues. Germline CDR1 reads KGHDR; CDR2 reads SFDVKD. This CDR3 is CATSGRGEQYF. As DNA, the CDR3 is TGTGCCACCAGTGGAAGGGGCGAGCAGTACTTC.

This chain uses TRBV30 with TRBJ1-2, with TRBD1 identical over 9 bases. Germline CDR1 GTSNPN, CDR2 SVGIG (reference sequence). V lost 6 bases and J lost 5; bases outside the gene matches: 10. This CDR3 is built from 14 residues. CDR3 in amino acids: CACINRGRRYGYTF. The CDR3 nucleotides read TGTGCCTGCATAAACAGGGGGCGGAGGTATGGCTACACCTTC.

This chain links TRBV10-3 with TRBJ2-5; TRBD1 might be the D (5 bases). CDR3 length: 13 residues. From germline, CDR1 is ENHRY and CDR2 SYGVKD. Deletions cut 2 bases from V and 2 bases from J, with 6 bases between. This CDR3 is CAISEDRQETQYF. The CDR3 DNA sequence: TGTGCCATCAGTGAGGACAGACAAGAGACCCAGTACTTC.

This clone has a single count. The J gene is TRBJ2-1, the V gene TRBV7-2; 7 nucleotides match TRBD1. Germline lookup yields CDR1 SGHTA and CDR2 FQGNSA. After removal of 1 base from V and 12 bases from J, the junction contained 0 bases not matched to a gene. This CDR3 comprises 11 residues. This CDR3 is CASSLGQGQFF. Here the CDR3 DNA reads TGTGCCAGCAGCTTAGGACAGGGGCAGTTCTTC. Complete variable domain (other parts from reference TRBV7-2 and TRBJ2-1): GAGVSQSPSNKVTEKGKDVELRCDPISGHTALYWYRQSLGQGLEFLIYFQGNSAPDKSGLPSDRFSAERTGGSVSTLTIQRTQQEDSAVYLCASSLGQGQFFGPGTRLTVL.

The chain links TRBV9 to TRBJ2-2, with D possibly matching TRBD1 (6 bases). The V end lost 3 bases, the J end lost 3 bases, and 12 bases lay between the germline ends. CDR1 and CDR2 from the germline V gene are SGDLS and YYNGEE. The CDR3 length is 15 residues. The CDR3: CASSASGVYTGELFF. In DNA, the CDR3 is TGTGCCAGCAGCGCCTCAGGGGTTTACACCGGGGAGCTGTTTTTT.

This chain links TRBV24-1 with TRBJ1-5; D perhaps matches TRBD1 (5 bases). The germline V and J ends were trimmed by 7 bases and 1 base, with 10 bases remaining between them. CDR1 KGHDR and CDR2 SFDVKD come from the germline V gene. The length of the CDR3 is 14 residues. The CDR3 reads CATRGAGSNQPQHF. CDR3 coding DNA: TGTGCCACCAGAGGGGCGGGGAGCAATCAGCCCCAGCATTTT.

The chain employs TRBV9 and TRBJ2-1, with TRBD1 matching 9 bases. The CDR3 covers 16 residues. Germline trimming cut 5 bases from V and 6 bases from J; bases unmatched to any gene: 12. Germline lookup yields CDR1 SGDLS and CDR2 YYNGEE. CDR3 sequence: CASSQQGQGGANEQFF. CDR3 in DNA: TGTGCCAGCAGTCAACAGGGACAGGGCGGTGCCAATGAGCAGTTCTTC.

The CDR3 DNA reads as TGTGCCAGCAGTTTCCAAATCGGCTACGAGCAGTACTTC. This sequence encodes CASSFQIGYEQYF. The rearrangement uses TRBV12-3 or TRBV12-4 and TRBJ2-7; D unresolved. Deletions cut 3 bases from V and 3 bases from J, with 9 bases between. The CDR3 runs to 13 residues.

This clone was seen once. The gene calls are TRBV5-1 and TRBJ1-4, with TRBD1 matching over 7 bases. Germline V gives CDR1 SGHRS, CDR2 YFSETQ. This CDR3 has 15 amino acids. The ends lost 4 bases at V and 0 bases at J; junction bases unmatched: 3. This chain's CDR3 is CASSTGQATNEKLFF. Written as DNA, the CDR3 is TGCGCCAGCAGCACCGGACAGGCAACTAATGAAAAACTGTTTTTT.

This clone has a single count. The V and J genes are TRBV28 and TRBJ1-3; 8 bases match TRBD1. The CDR3 loop spans 14 amino acids. V dropped 6 bases and J dropped 6; count of bases not matched to a gene: 7. The germline gives CDR1 MDHEN, CDR2 SYDVKM. CDR3 sequence reads: CASRSGGETNTIYF. The CDR3, as DNA: TGTGCCAGCAGGTCAGGGGGCGAAACAAACACCATATATTTT.

The chain combines TRBV18 with TRBJ2-3; D is uncertain. CDR3 length: 12 amino acids. Germline CDR1 is KGHSH and CDR2 is LQKENI. V dropped 6 bases and J dropped 0 bases, with 4 bases sitting between them. The CDR3 here is CASSQSTDTQYF. The DNA of the CDR3 is TGTGCCAGCTCTCAGAGCACAGATACGCAGTATTTT.

The chain uses TRBV9 and TRBJ1-6, with 8 positions matching TRBD1. V was clipped by 0 bases and J by 10 bases; unmatched bases: 18. This CDR3 region has 19 residues. The V gene's germline CDR1 is SGDLS and CDR2 YYNGEE. CDR3 nucleotides: TGTGCCAGCAGCGTAGGTCCAGGGGGCCAGACAGGGAGAAGCTCACCCCTCCACTTT. Amino acid sequence: CASSVGPGGQTGRSSPLHF.

The chain uses TRBV6-6 and TRBJ1-1; tentative D call: TRBD1 (6 bases). The CDR3 length is 15 residues. The V and J ends lost 0 bases and 4 bases respectively, with 12 bases between them. Germline V gene lookup returns CDR1 MNHNY and CDR2 SVGAGI (reference sequence). DNA of the CDR3: TGTGCCAGCAGTTACTCTTCCCAAGGGGGCACTGAAGCTTTCTTT. Translated: CASSYSSQGGTEAFF.

This sequence joins TRBV7-6 and TRBJ2-5; TRBD1 agrees at 7 bases. Trimming cost V 3 bases and J 0 bases; bases outside gene matches: 13. CDR3 length: 18 residues. Germline V gene data show CDR1 as SGHVS and CDR2 as FNYEAQ. CDR3 sequence reads: CASSFIKKLRGNQETQYF. DNA of the CDR3: TGTGCCAGCAGCTTTATTAAAAAACTCAGGGGGAACCAAGAGACCCAGTACTTC.

This chain uses TRBV4-3 with TRBJ2-1; D ambiguous. From germline, CDR1 is LGHNA and CDR2 YSLEER. The CDR3 is made up of 14 amino acids. The germline V and J ends were trimmed by 3 bases and 3 bases, with 9 bases remaining between them. The CDR3 loop is CASSHLELYNEQFF. The DNA for the CDR3 is TGCGCCAGCAGCCACCTCGAGCTCTACAATGAGCAGTTCTTC.